This TCR beta chain was documented in a study of beta chain features in type 1 diabetes. Study conclusions and caveats: A moderate, significant TCRB CDR3 shortening appeared in type 1 diabetes across four CD4+ subsets. Among patients, naive, central memory and Treg TCRB repertoires appeared more similar than among healthy donors.

Expressed TCRB transcripts were sequenced because the isolated RNA had all been reverse transcribed beforehand. Clones were read by immunoSEQ multiplex PCR, and TCRdb kept only the in-frame ones, dropping some. In the table there are approximately 600,000 clones, around an eighth of which are singletons. Donors underwent one heparinised blood draw, about 0.12 L on average. This CDR3 region has 14 residues. CDR1 and CDR2 (germline): SGDLS, YYNGEE. V was shortened by 5 bases and J by 6 bases, with 12 bases between the two germline ends. Comments on this clone: The target antigen is unknown.

The receptor's source is a man aged 30-40 years with type 1 diabetes. The specimen sequenced was naive CD4+ T cells from blood. V is TRBV9 and J is TRBJ1-6; D is ambiguous. The CDR3 sequence: CASRAPGSNSPLHF. The CDR3 DNA is TGTGCCAGCAGAGCCCCCGGGAGTAATTCACCCCTCCACTTT.